This TCR beta chain appears in the sequencing data of a study of T cell repertoires in ileal Crohn's disease. Libraries were prepared by immunoSEQ multiplex PCR; TCRdb keeps only in-frame clonotypes and omits some of them. This repertoire shows roughly 7,200 clones, nearly 85% found once; its top ten account for 4.5%. The CDR3 is made up of 14 amino acids. Trimming took 3 bases from V and 6 from J; bases not matched to a gene: 6. Germline loops: CDR1 MNHNS, CDR2 SASEGT. This sequence was found in an adult with Crohn's disease. Source material: ileal tissue. The chain combines TRBV6-1 with TRBJ2-3; 7 positions agree with TRBD2. CDR3 amino acids: CASSDGRGGDTQYF. The CDR3 bases are TGTGCCAGCAGTGACGGGCGGGGAGGGGATACGCAGTATTTT.